The T cell receptor beta chain under discussion was sequenced for a study of blood T cells in healthy people across ages. This CDR3 has 13 residues. The V gene's germline CDR1 is GTSNPN and CDR2 SVGIG (reference sequence). The use of a sample-barcoded 5' primer and a J-beta primer mix characterized a second PCR of about 6 to 11 cycles. TCRdb redid the calling of the 5' RACE reads with MiXCR, one entry per CDR3 protein. Of about 800,000 distinct CDR3 sequences listed, 25% are singletons. These data were likewise used in another study, on T cells of mothers and their children.

The origin of this receptor is a boy younger than 18 in good health. J is TRBJ2-5 and V is TRBV30; D not resolved. Matching the DNA end better, TRBJ2-7 makes the J call doubtful. Material: blood. The DNA for the CDR3 is TGTGCCTGGAGTAAGGCACAGACCTACGAGCAGTACTTC. As protein: CAWSKAQTYEQYF.